These 10 T cell receptor beta chains share one sample of origin, sequenced in a study of T-cell reconstitution after alpha-beta-depleted transplantation in children. TCRbeta library preparation incorporated unique molecular identifiers. MiXCR, applied by TCRdb to the PCR reads, yields one record per CDR3 protein. The data hold approximately 800,000 distinct CDR3 sequences, with roughly 15% observed a single time. Sequenced material: PBMCs, mostly from graft donor cells, taken 360 days after TCRalphabeta/CD19-depleted stem cell transplant. These TCRs come from a male patient younger than 18 who had a stem cell transplant for acute lymphoblastic leukemia, so the T cells may come from the graft donor.

This clonotype was seen a few times. The chain joins TRBV29-1 to TRBJ1-1; perhaps TRBD1 as D (6 bases). CDR3 length: 14 amino acids. CDR1 and CDR2 from the germline V gene are SQVTM and ANQGSEA. V was trimmed by 5 bases and J by 5 bases, leaving 18 bases between them. The CDR3 spells CSVSGGLGLTEAFF. The CDR3 bases are TGCAGCGTTTCGGGGGGGCTCGGTTTAACTGAAGCTTTCTTT. Based on the CDR3 plus reference TRBV29-1 and TRBJ1-1, the full variable domain is SAVISQKPSRDICQRGTSLTIQCQVDSQVTMMFWYRQQPGQSLTLIATANQGSEATYESGFVIDKFPISRPNLTFSTLTVSNMSPEDSSIYLCSVSGGLGLTEAFFGQGTRLTVV.

This clonotype was counted a few times. This chain joins TRBV28 and TRBJ2-3; 14 bases line up with TRBD2. CDR3 length: 16 amino acids. V gave up 3 bases and J gave up 6 bases; unmatched junction bases: 5. CDR1 and CDR2 (germline): MDHEN, SYDVKM. The CDR3 DNA reads as TGTGCCAGCAGTTTCCCGGGACTAGCGGGAGAGGATACGCAGTATTTT. It is translated as CASSFPGLAGEDTQYF.

The CDR3 sequence is CASSLGPSAGELFF. The DNA for the CDR3 is TGTGCCAGCAGCTTAGGCCCTAGTGCCGGGGAGCTGTTTTTT. The chain joins TRBV5-5 to TRBJ2-2; D is unclear. V was shortened by 2 bases and J by 6 bases, with 11 bases between the two germline ends. Germline V gene data show CDR1 as SGHKS and CDR2 as YYEKEE (reference sequence). The CDR3 is 14 residues long.

The chain recombines TRBV24-1 with TRBJ2-1; TRBD1 is a possible D gene (6 bases). CDR1 and CDR2 (germline): KGHDR, SFDVKD. Trimming pared 4 bases from V and 6 bases from J, leaving 18 bases between. CDR3 length equals 16 residues. CDR3: CATSDLSSQGLNEQFF. In DNA form, the CDR3 reads TGTGCCACCAGTGACCTTTCGTCACAGGGCCTCAATGAGCAGTTCTTC.

The chain links TRBV4-1 to TRBJ2-7; D possibly matches TRBD1 or TRBD2 (5 bases each). V lost 8 bases and J lost 1, with 15 bases in between. CDR1 and CDR2 (germline): MGHRA, YSYEKL. CDR3 length: 14 residues. The CDR3 spells CASRTRDASYEQYF. CDR3 coding DNA: TGCGCCAGCCGCACCCGGGACGCATCCTACGAGCAGTACTTC.

This clonotype occurred many times. This chain connects TRBV18 to TRBJ2-1; 9 nucleotides align to TRBD2. The CDR3 has 17 amino acids. Germline loops: CDR1 KGHSH, CDR2 LQKENI. J was trimmed by 0 bases and V by 3 bases; bases with no gene match: 6. CDR3 sequence (DNA): TGTGCCAGCTCACCTGGACTAGCGAGCATCTCCTACAATGAGCAGTTCTTC. Protein: CASSPGLASISYNEQFF. The whole variable domain, remainder taken from reference TRBV18 and TRBJ2-1, is NAGVMQNPRHLVRRRGQEARLRCSPMKGHSHVYWYRQLPEEGLKFMVYLQKENIIDESGMPKERFSAEFPKEGPSILRIQQVVRGDSAAYFCASSPGLASISYNEQFFGPGTRLTVL.

This clonotype was seen a handful of times. V and J are TRBV7-3 and TRBJ2-1; 10 bases are shared with TRBD2. The CDR3 is 17 residues long. V dropped 4 bases and J dropped 0; count of bases not matched to a gene: 6. Germline assignment: CDR1 SGHTA and CDR2 FQGTGA. The CDR3 is CASSYHTSGASYNEQFF. The CDR3 DNA reads as TGTGCCAGCAGCTATCACACTAGCGGGGCCTCCTACAATGAGCAGTTCTTC.

This chain joins TRBV7-9 and TRBJ2-3; no clear D. This CDR3 is 17 amino acids long. CDR1 is SEHNR, CDR2 FQNEAQ, per germline (reference sequence). V shed 2 bases and J shed 0 bases, with 15 bases lying between them. In nucleotides, the CDR3 is TGTGCCAGCAGCTTAAGATCAGGCTCAACTAGCACAGATACGCAGTATTTT. As protein: CASSLRSGSTSTDTQYF.

CDR3: CAISEYSSGGLTYEQYF. CDR3 DNA: TGTGCCATCAGTGAGTATAGTAGCGGGGGACTGACCTACGAGCAGTACTTC. The genes are TRBV10-3 and TRBJ2-7, with 9 bases matching TRBD2. Per germline, CDR1 ENHRY and CDR2 SYGVKD. V gave up 1 base and J gave up 2 bases; unmatched junction bases: 9. This CDR3 has 17 amino acids.

The chain joins TRBV5-5 to TRBJ1-5; tentatively, D is TRBD1 (6 bases). Germline V gene sequence: CDR1 SGHKS, CDR2 YYEKEE (reference sequence). V was trimmed by 3 bases and J by 4 bases, leaving 11 bases between them. The CDR3 contains 14 residues. In nucleotides, the CDR3 is TGTGCCAGCAGCTCAGGGGTTTGGAATCAGCCCCAGCATTTT. This codes for CASSSGVWNQPQHF.